A single sample gave rise to the 3 T cell receptor beta chains below, sequenced in a study of blood T cell repertoires in COVID-19. The repertoire was sequenced with immunoSEQ multiplex PCR; TCRdb's copy has only in-frame clones and lacks some. The table records under 40,000 clones, over 70% of them present only once. Sample: peripheral blood. The receptors were sampled from an elderly man with active COVID-19.

This chain joins TRBV7-9 and TRBJ1-4; D remains unclear. Germline CDR1 and CDR2: SEHNR and FQNEAQ (reference sequence). This CDR3 comprises 14 residues. V dropped 2 bases and J dropped 7 bases, with 11 bases sitting between them. The CDR3 DNA reads as TGTGCCAGCAGCTTACGGGGAAGGAGTGAAAAACTGTTTTTT. Its protein is CASSLRGRSEKLFF.

The chain couples TRBV28 to TRBJ1-1, with no clear D. CDR1 is MDHEN, CDR2 SYDVKM, per germline. This CDR3 has 12 residues. V was shortened by 5 bases and J by 0 bases, with 4 bases between the two germline ends. CDR3 bases: TGTGCCAGCAGTGCAGTGAACACTGAAGCTTTCTTT. This translates into CASSAVNTEAFF.

The chain has TRBV7-9 and TRBJ1-4; TRBD1 might be the D (6 bases). The CDR3 runs 15 residues. V was cut by 1 base and J by 8 bases, with 14 bases left in between. Germline CDR1 and CDR2: SEHNR and FQNEAQ (reference sequence). The CDR3 DNA follows: TGTGCCAGCAGCTTAGGATACAGGGAGGGGGAAAAACTGTTTTTT. Translated: CASSLGYREGEKLFF.